Below, 3 T cell receptor beta chains from the same sample are listed, as sequenced in a study of Ad26.COV2.S vaccination and SARS-CoV-2 variants. Clones were sequenced by immunoSEQ multiplex PCR, and TCRdb holds only the in-frame ones, with some missing. The sample contains 350,000 to 450,000 clones, roughly 85% of which appear only once. Treatment here: some 20 received Ad26.COV2.S at low or high dose, single or two shots; about 5 received placebo; per-sample allocation not given. Following the first vaccine or placebo injection, samples were taken on day 63. The source was peripheral blood, collected in a trial of Ad26.COV2.S vaccine versus placebo. The receptors come from a person aged 18 to 65 who received the Ad26.COV2.S COVID-19 vaccine or a placebo.

This clone was observed a few times. The chain couples TRBV7-2 to TRBJ2-3; the match to TRBD2 covers 8 bases. The trim removed 7 bases at V and 5 bases at J, leaving 8 bases unmatched. In germline, CDR1 is SGHTA, CDR2 FQGNSA. The CDR3 totals 14 residues. In DNA form, the CDR3 reads TGTGCCAGCACCCGGGGGGGGCCTAAAGATACGCAGTATTTT. Amino acid sequence: CASTRGGPKDTQYF.

The J gene is TRBJ2-5, the V gene TRBV5-1; D is unresolved. Germline CDR1 and CDR2: SGHRS and YFSETQ. The length of the CDR3 is 14 residues. The V end was cut by 0 bases, the J end by 2 bases, with 8 bases between. The CDR3 loop reads CASSLGAEQETQYF. For the CDR3, the DNA is TGCGCCAGCAGCTTGGGGGCGGAACAAGAGACCCAGTACTTC. The variable domain in full, with the rest retrieved from reference TRBV5-1 and TRBJ2-5, is KAGVTQTPRYLIKTRGQQVTLSCSPISGHRSVSWYQQTPGQGLQFLFEYFSETQRNKGNFPGRFSGRQFSNSRSEMNVSTLELGDSALYLCASSLGAEQETQYFGPGTRLLVL.

The chain employs TRBV2 and TRBJ2-1; TRBD2 matches at 8 bases. After removal of 7 bases from V and 10 bases from J, the junction contained 9 bases not matched to a gene. CDR1 is SNHLY, CDR2 FYNNEI, per germline. The CDR3 runs to 13 residues. The CDR3 DNA reads TGTGCCAGCACTGGCGGGAGGTATCGGGAGCAGTTCTTC. Its translation is CASTGGRYREQFF.